This entry lists 15 T cell receptor beta chains sequenced from one sample in a study of T cell responses to AZD1222 COVID-19 vaccine. Sequencing was performed with immunoSEQ multiplex PCR; in TCRdb, only in-frame clones are kept and a portion is missing. The table lists about 140,000 clones, roughly 93% of them singletons, with 6% to 7% in the top ten. The sequencing used peripheral blood, collected 28 days after the second AZD1222 dose. The source is an adult who received the AZD1222 COVID-19 vaccine.

The V call is TRBV6-1, the J call TRBJ1-4, with TRBD1 as a possible D gene (5 bases). The CDR3 covers 15 residues. Trimming removed 2 bases at V and 7 bases at J, with 14 bases between. The germline CDR1 and CDR2 sequences are MNHNS and SASEGT. CDR3 protein: CASSEFGGWGEKLFF. CDR3 DNA: TGTGCCAGCAGTGAATTCGGGGGTTGGGGTGAAAAACTGTTTTTT.

The chain is built from TRBV6-4 and TRBJ1-6; the match to TRBD1 covers 10 bases. The trim removed 4 bases at V and 9 bases at J, leaving 0 bases unmatched. The CDR3 consists of 13 residues. From germline, CDR1 is MRHNA and CDR2 SNTAGT. The CDR3: CASSGTGGSPLHF. As DNA, the CDR3 is TGTGCCAGCAGTGGGACAGGGGGTTCACCCCTCCACTTT.

For this clone: Other DNA sequences of this sample code for an identical CDR3. The genes are TRBV6-5 and TRBJ1-1; D perhaps matches TRBD1 (6 bases). Trimming shortened V by 2 bases and J by 1 base, and 8 bases separated the two germline ends. CDR3 length equals 14 residues. The germline gives CDR1 MNHEY, CDR2 SVGAGI. As DNA, the CDR3 is TGTGCCAGCAGTTACAGGGGGAGGAACACTGAAGCTTTCTTT. Translation: CASSYRGRNTEAFF.

The gene calls are TRBV6-5 and TRBJ2-2; D ambiguous. V was trimmed by 2 bases and J by 1 base, leaving 8 bases between them. The germline gives CDR1 MNHEY, CDR2 SVGAGI. CDR3 length equals 15 residues. In nucleotides, the CDR3 is TGTGCCAGCAGTTACGGTGTAGGGAACACCGGGGAGCTGTTTTTT. It specifies CASSYGVGNTGELFF.

The V gene is TRBV5-1, the J gene TRBJ1-1; D uncertain. The germline CDR1 and CDR2 sequences are SGHRS and YFSETQ. Trimming took off 0 bases at V and 0 bases at J, with 6 bases between the two ends. The CDR3 contains 14 residues. Written as DNA, the CDR3 is TGCGCCAGCAGCTTGGAGTTTATGAACACTGAAGCTTTCTTT. Its protein product is CASSLEFMNTEAFF.

This clone was recorded once. The J gene is TRBJ2-1, the V gene TRBV19, with 7 bases matching TRBD1. This CDR3 is 15 amino acids long. CDR1 and CDR2 (germline): LNHDA, SQIVND (reference sequence). With V trimmed by 3 bases and J by 1 base, 3 bases remained unmatched. CDR3 protein: CASSIEQGSYNEQFF. Here the CDR3 DNA reads TGTGCCAGTAGTATCGAACAGGGGTCCTACAATGAGCAGTTCTTC.

This clone was recorded once. The CDR3 here is CASSYLGASGYTDTQYF. CDR3 DNA sequence: TGTGCCAGCAGCTACCTCGGGGCTAGCGGGTACACAGATACGCAGTATTTT. The chain combines TRBV11-3 with TRBJ2-3; TRBD2 matches at 8 bases. The CDR3 is made up of 17 amino acids. Per germline, CDR1 SGHNT and CDR2 YENEEA. V shed 4 bases, J shed 2 bases, and the junction held 11 bases outside the gene matches.

V is TRBV21-1 and J is TRBJ2-7; the DNA was not used to check the table's D call, TRBD2. TRBV21-1 is a listed pseudogene. CDR3 length: 16 residues. This chain's CDR3 is CASSKEGGSPSYEQYF. DNA for the CDR3: TGTGCCAGCAGCAAAGAGGGGGGGTCCCCTTCCTACGAGCAGTACTTC.

The DNA for the CDR3 is TGTGCCAGCAGCCAAACCGTCCTCGGCACCATATATTTT. This codes for CASSQTVLGTIYF. The chain couples TRBV7-2 to TRBJ1-3, with unresolved D. Trimming removed 5 bases at V and 9 bases at J, with 14 bases between. Germline V gene data show CDR1 as SGHTA and CDR2 as FQGNSA. This CDR3 spans 13 amino acids.

This clone was seen only once. This chain connects TRBV6-5 to TRBJ2-7; D ambiguous. The V gene's germline CDR1 is MNHEY and CDR2 SVGAGI. Trimming removed 0 bases from V and 2 bases from J, with 11 bases in between. This CDR3 contains 15 residues. The CDR3 here is CASSYSAARPYEQYF. The CDR3 nucleotides read TGTGCCAGCAGTTACTCGGCGGCGAGACCCTACGAGCAGTACTTC.

This rearrangement joins TRBV18 to TRBJ1-1, with 7 nucleotides matching TRBD1. This CDR3 has 12 amino acids. Germline loops: CDR1 KGHSH, CDR2 LQKENI. The J segment lost 12 bases and the V segment lost 6 bases, leaving 10 bases of the junction unmatched. The CDR3 protein is CASSIDRVITFF. In DNA form, the CDR3 reads TGTGCCAGCTCCATAGACAGGGTGATAACTTTCTTT.

The chain joins TRBV2 to TRBJ2-5, with 7 bases aligning to TRBD2. Germline values: CDR1 SNHLY, CDR2 FYNNEI. The CDR3 is 13 amino acids. J gave up 3 bases and V 2 bases, and 0 bases lay outside the gene matches. DNA for the CDR3: TGTGCCAGCAGTGAACTAGCGGAAGAGACCCAGTACTTC. It encodes CASSELAEETQYF.

This rearrangement joins TRBV6-5 to TRBJ1-5; maybe TRBD1 (6 bases). This CDR3 spans 15 amino acids. CDR1 is MNHEY and CDR2 is SVGAGI in the germline V gene. V shed 6 bases and J shed 5 bases, with 17 bases lying between them. The chain's CDR3 is CASSLSRDTYQPQHF. DNA of the CDR3: TGTGCCAGCAGCCTTTCCCGGGACACCTATCAGCCCCAGCATTTT.

This chain connects TRBV18 to TRBJ2-7; tentative D call: TRBD2 (5 bases). Deletions cut 6 bases from V and 12 bases from J, with 27 bases between. The CDR3 contains 15 residues. Germline CDR1 reads KGHSH; CDR2 reads LQKENI. The CDR3 here is CASSPLALFGNPGYF. CDR3 nucleotide sequence: TGTGCCAGCTCCCCCCTTGCACTGTTCGGGAACCCGGGGTACTTC.

The V gene is TRBV7-8, the J gene TRBJ1-1; D gene uncertain. Per germline, CDR1 SGHVS and CDR2 FQNEAQ. Deletions cut 2 bases from V and 5 bases from J, with 15 bases between. This CDR3 spans 15 amino acids. DNA for the CDR3: TGTGCCAGCAGCTTAAGGTGGTGGGATAGGACTGAAGCTTTCTTT. Its protein is CASSLRWWDRTEAFF.